Each of the 12 T cell receptor beta chains below was sequenced from the same sample in a study of control samples from healthy donors and cancer patients. Here immunoSEQ multiplex PCR was the method, and the copy in TCRdb shows in-frame clones only, minus some. The data contain roughly 100,000 clones, 85% to 90% of them singletons. Material: PBMCs. The source of these receptors is a man in his 60s with lung cancer.

The gene calls are TRBV5-1 and TRBJ2-4, with D perhaps TRBD1 or TRBD2 (5 bases each). Trimming pared 5 bases from V and 0 bases from J, leaving 9 bases between. This CDR3 is 14 amino acids long. From germline, CDR1 is SGHRS and CDR2 YFSETQ. The CDR3 is CASRGELAKNIQYF. CDR3 DNA sequence: TGCGCCAGCAGGGGGGAACTAGCCAAAAACATTCAGTACTTC. The complete variable domain, with remaining parts taken from reference TRBV5-1 and TRBJ2-4, reads KAGVTQTPRYLIKTRGQQVTLSCSPISGHRSVSWYQQTPGQGLQFLFEYFSETQRNKGNFPGRFSGRQFSNSRSEMNVSTLELGDSALYLCASRGELAKNIQYFGAGTRLSVL.

This clone was counted a single time. The chain employs TRBV7-7 and TRBJ2-5; tentative D call: TRBD2 (5 bases). CDR3 length: 14 residues. V lost 0 bases to trimming and J lost 1 base, with 6 bases between them. CDR1 and CDR2 from the germline V gene are SSHAT and FNYEAQ (reference sequence). The CDR3: CASSLAGIQETQYF. CDR3 bases: TGTGCCAGCAGCTTAGCCGGGATCCAAGAGACCCAGTACTTC.

V is TRBV5-3 and J is TRBJ1-5, with D possibly matching TRBD1 (5 bases). TRBV5-3 is assigned to the ORF class and has an uncertain function. There are 14 residues in the CDR3. V lost 4 bases and J 3 bases, leaving 11 bases between the germline ends. CDR3: CARSGTVPNQPQHF. The CDR3 DNA sequence: TGTGCCAGAAGCGGGACGGTACCCAATCAGCCCCAGCATTTT.

This clone was detected only once. The chain uses TRBV7-2 and TRBJ1-5; possibly TRBD1 for D (6 bases). Trimming left V 1 base short and J 1 base short, with 11 bases between. CDR3 size: 16 residues. Looked up from germline, CDR1 is SGHTA and CDR2 is FQGNSA. The CDR3 sequence is CASSLGGAASNQPQHF. The CDR3 DNA follows: TGTGCCAGCAGCTTAGGGGGGGCGGCGAGCAATCAGCCCCAGCATTTT. The full variable domain, its missing parts supplied by reference TRBV7-2 and TRBJ1-5, is GAGVSQSPSNKVTEKGKDVELRCDPISGHTALYWYRQSLGQGLEFLIYFQGNSAPDKSGLPSDRFSAERTGGSVSTLTIQRTQQEDSAVYLCASSLGGAASNQPQHFGDGTRLSIL.

The chain links TRBV2 to TRBJ2-7; a possible D gene is TRBD1 (6 bases). The germline V gene has CDR1 SNHLY and CDR2 FYNNEI. The CDR3 extends over 13 amino acids. The germline V and J ends were trimmed by 8 bases and 0 bases, with 11 bases remaining between them. As DNA, the CDR3 is TGTGCCAGCGGACAGACCGGCTCCTACGAGCAGTACGTC. Amino acids: CASGQTGSYEQYV.

This clone was picked up a small number of times. The chain recombines TRBV6-1 with TRBJ1-5; D remains unclear. V was cut by 3 bases and J by 5 bases, with 8 bases left in between. The CDR3 consists of 13 residues. Germline V gene data show CDR1 as MNHNS and CDR2 as SASEGT. CDR3: CASSDLGYQPQHF. CDR3 nucleotides: TGTGCCAGCAGTGATCTGGGGTATCAGCCCCAGCATTTT.

In regard to this clone: Other DNA sequences from this sample encode an identical CDR3 as well. CDR3 sequence reads: CASSGTPRGETQYF. CDR3 DNA sequence: TGCGCCAGCTCCGGGACACCTCGGGGCGAGACCCAGTACTTC. V and J are TRBV10-1 and TRBJ2-5, with TRBD1 as a possible D gene (6 bases). Germline V gives CDR1 WNHNN, CDR2 SYGVQD (reference sequence). The CDR3 runs to 14 residues. Trimming took 8 bases from V and 5 from J, leaving 18 bases between them.

The chain uses TRBV24-1 and TRBJ1-2; the D gene is possibly TRBD1 (5 bases). Germline V gene data show CDR1 as KGHDR and CDR2 as SFDVKD. The CDR3 runs 15 residues. The V end lost 4 bases, the J end lost 1 base, and 12 bases lay between the germline ends. The DNA for the CDR3 is TGTGCCACCAGTGACTCACGGGACTTTAACTATGGCTACACCTTC. Translating gives CATSDSRDFNYGYTF.

The chain combines TRBV9 with TRBJ1-1, with D perhaps TRBD1 (6 bases). The CDR3 totals 13 residues. Trimming pared 3 bases from V and 4 bases from J, leaving 10 bases between. CDR1 SGDLS and CDR2 YYNGEE come from the germline V gene. CDR3 DNA: TGTGCCAGCAGCGAACACAGGGTCACTGAAGCTTTCTTT. It encodes CASSEHRVTEAFF.

The chain carries TRBV5-5 and TRBJ1-2; D unclear. Germline-derived CDR1 and CDR2 are SGHKS and YYEKEE (reference sequence). CDR3 length: 15 residues. Trimming removed 4 bases at V and 3 bases at J, with 16 bases between. The CDR3 DNA sequence: TGTGCCAGCAGCCCCGACGGGCAGGTATACTATGGCTACACCTTC. As protein: CASSPDGQVYYGYTF.

The chain uses TRBV19 and TRBJ1-2; D might be TRBD1 (6 bases). The CDR3 runs to 13 residues. Looked up from germline, CDR1 is LNHDA and CDR2 is SQIVND (reference sequence). V was clipped by 4 bases and J by 6 bases, with 12 bases between them. The CDR3 here is CASSTSPGDGYTF. CDR3 DNA sequence: TGTGCCAGTAGTACCTCACCAGGGGATGGCTACACCTTC.

This sequence joins TRBV7-3 and TRBJ2-5; the D gene could be TRBD1 or TRBD2 (6 bases each). From germline, CDR1 is SGHTA and CDR2 FQGTGA. This CDR3 is built from 16 residues. V lost 0 bases, J lost 4 bases, and 15 bases lay in between. The CDR3 DNA follows: TGTGCCAGCAGCTTAACTGTGGGGGGCGCAGGAGAGACCCAGTACTTC. As protein: CASSLTVGGAGETQYF.